This TCR beta chain was sequenced during a study of cytomegalovirus exposure and HLA in healthy donors. Overall study results and limits: In vitro assays verified that a few CMV-associated chains recognized CMV antigens specifically. An ancestry cluster, one associated with Asian ancestry, reportedly showed fewer N-insertions than the roughly 700-donor mean in a later analysis.

The CDR3 runs 17 residues. The germline gives CDR1 SGHVS, CDR2 FNYEAQ. V trimming: 0 bases; J trimming: 7 bases; junction bases outside the gene matches: 14. With respect to this clone: Antigen unknown.

This PCR relied on a set of 60 Vbeta primers and 13 Jbeta primers. Repertoires were generated with immunoSEQ multiplex PCR, while TCRdb's copy carries only in-frame clones and drops some. The sample holds around 190,000 clones, around 81% seen once. Material: PBMCs. The TCR sequence derives from a man younger than 35 in good health and CMV-seronegative. The genes are TRBV7-6 and TRBJ2-7, with TRBD2 matching over 8 bases. In nucleotides, the CDR3 is TGTGCCAGCAGCTTAGCAGCGGGGGCGGGGCCGAGTGGGGAGCAGTACTTC. Its translation is CASSLAAGAGPSGEQYF.